This T cell receptor beta chain is drawn from a study of blood T cell repertoires in COVID-19. Turning to the study itself: The origin of the acute and convalescent COVID-19 samples was the United States, Italy and Spain. Sources were T cells, B-cell-depleted T cells, or PBMCs; the material itself was cDNA or gDNA.

Trimming removed 3 bases at V and 5 bases at J, with 23 bases between. Germline CDR1 and CDR2: SGHRS and YFSETQ. The CDR3 is made up of 17 amino acids. Per the original methods: Estimates of nucleated cell counts were drawn from the amplification of reference gene primers. Assay used: immunoSEQ multiplex PCR; TCRdb lists only in-frame clones, some missing. D and trimming come from the DNA, and the V and J calls and clone size come from that table. The sample includes under 250,000 clones, about 83% of them seen just once. This clonotype was sampled from an older man with acute or convalescent COVID-19. This rearrangement joins TRBV5-1 to TRBJ2-5; tentative D call: TRBD2 (5 bases). The sequenced sample was peripheral blood. The CDR3, as DNA: TGCGCCAGCAGCTCCACATCTACCCCAGGAGGATTGGAGACCCAGTACTTC. Protein: CASSSTSTPGGLETQYF.